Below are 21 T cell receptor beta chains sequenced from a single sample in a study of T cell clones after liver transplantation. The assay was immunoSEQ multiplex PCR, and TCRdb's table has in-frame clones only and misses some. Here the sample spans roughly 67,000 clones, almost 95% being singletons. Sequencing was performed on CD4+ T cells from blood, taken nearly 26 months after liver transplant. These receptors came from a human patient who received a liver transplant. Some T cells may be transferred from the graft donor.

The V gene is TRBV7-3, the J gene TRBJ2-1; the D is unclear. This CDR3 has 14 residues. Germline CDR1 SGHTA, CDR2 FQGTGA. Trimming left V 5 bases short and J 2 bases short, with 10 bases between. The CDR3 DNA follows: TGTGCCAGCAGCCCAGACTCGACCTACAATGAGCAGTTCTTC. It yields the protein CASSPDSTYNEQFF.

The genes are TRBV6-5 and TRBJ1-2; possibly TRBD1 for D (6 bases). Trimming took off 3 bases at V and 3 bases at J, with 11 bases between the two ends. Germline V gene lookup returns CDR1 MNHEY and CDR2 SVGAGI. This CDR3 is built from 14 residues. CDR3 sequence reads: CASSYGGYDYGYTF. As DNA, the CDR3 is TGTGCCAGCAGTTATGGGGGCTACGACTATGGCTACACCTTC.

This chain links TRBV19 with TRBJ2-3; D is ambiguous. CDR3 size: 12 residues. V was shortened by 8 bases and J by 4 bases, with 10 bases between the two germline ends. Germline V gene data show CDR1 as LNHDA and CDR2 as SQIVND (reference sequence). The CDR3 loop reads CASVGPADTQYF. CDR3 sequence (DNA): TGTGCCAGTGTAGGGCCAGCAGATACGCAGTATTTT. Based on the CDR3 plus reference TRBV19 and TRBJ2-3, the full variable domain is DGGITQSPKYLFRKEGQNVTLSCEQNLNHDAMYWYRQDPGQGLRLIYYSQIVNDFQKGDIAEGYSVSREKKESFPLTVTSAQKNPTAFYLCASVGPADTQYFGPGTRLTVL.

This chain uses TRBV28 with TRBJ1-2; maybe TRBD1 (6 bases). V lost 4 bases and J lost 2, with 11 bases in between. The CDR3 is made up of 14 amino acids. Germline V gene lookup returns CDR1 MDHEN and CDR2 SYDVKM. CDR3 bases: TGTGCCAGCAGTTCACATCAGGGGAACTATGGCTACACCTTC. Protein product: CASSSHQGNYGYTF.

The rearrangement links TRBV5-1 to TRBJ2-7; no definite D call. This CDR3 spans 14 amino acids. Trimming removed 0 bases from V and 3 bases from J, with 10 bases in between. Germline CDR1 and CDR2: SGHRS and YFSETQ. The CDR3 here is CASSLGWEGYEQYF. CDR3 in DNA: TGCGCCAGCAGCTTGGGGTGGGAAGGCTACGAGCAGTACTTC.

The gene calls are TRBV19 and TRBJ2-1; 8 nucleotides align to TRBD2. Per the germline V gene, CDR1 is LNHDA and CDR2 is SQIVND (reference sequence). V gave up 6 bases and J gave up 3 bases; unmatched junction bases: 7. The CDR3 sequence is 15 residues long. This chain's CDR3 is CASRTPGLVYNEQFF. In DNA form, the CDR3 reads TGTGCCAGTAGGACACCGGGACTAGTCTACAATGAGCAGTTCTTC.

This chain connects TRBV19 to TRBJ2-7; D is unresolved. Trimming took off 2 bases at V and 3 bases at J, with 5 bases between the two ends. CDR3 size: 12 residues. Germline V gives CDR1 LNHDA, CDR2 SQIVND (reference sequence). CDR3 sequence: CASSIMSYEQYF. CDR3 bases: TGTGCCAGTAGTATAATGAGCTACGAGCAGTACTTC.

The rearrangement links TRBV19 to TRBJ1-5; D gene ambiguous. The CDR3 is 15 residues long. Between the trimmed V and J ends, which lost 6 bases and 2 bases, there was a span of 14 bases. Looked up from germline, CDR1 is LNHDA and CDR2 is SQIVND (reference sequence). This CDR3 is CASRNPRVGNQPQHF. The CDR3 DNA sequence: TGTGCCAGTAGAAACCCCCGGGTGGGCAATCAGCCCCAGCATTTT. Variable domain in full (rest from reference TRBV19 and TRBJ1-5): DGGITQSPKYLFRKEGQNVTLSCEQNLNHDAMYWYRQDPGQGLRLIYYSQIVNDFQKGDIAEGYSVSREKKESFPLTVTSAQKNPTAFYLCASRNPRVGNQPQHFGDGTRLSIL.

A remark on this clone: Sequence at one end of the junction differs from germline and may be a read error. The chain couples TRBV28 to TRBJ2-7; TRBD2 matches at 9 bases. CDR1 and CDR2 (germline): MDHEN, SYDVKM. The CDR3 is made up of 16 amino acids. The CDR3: CARSLAGGGGLYEQYF. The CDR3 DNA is TGTGCCCGCAGCCTCGCGGGGGGGGGCGGATTGTACGAGCAGTACTTC.

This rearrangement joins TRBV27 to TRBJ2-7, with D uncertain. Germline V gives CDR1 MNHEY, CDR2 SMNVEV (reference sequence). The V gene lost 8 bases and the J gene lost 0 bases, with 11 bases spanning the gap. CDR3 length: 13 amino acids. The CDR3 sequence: CASGAASSYEQYF. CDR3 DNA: TGTGCCAGCGGTGCCGCGTCCTCCTACGAGCAGTACTTC.

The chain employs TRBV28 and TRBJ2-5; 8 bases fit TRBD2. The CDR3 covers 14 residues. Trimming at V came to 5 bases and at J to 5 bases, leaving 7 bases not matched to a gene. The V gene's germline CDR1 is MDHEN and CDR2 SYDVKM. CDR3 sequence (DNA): TGTGCCAGCAGTACCCCGGGGGGGAGGGAGACCCAGTACTTC. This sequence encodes CASSTPGGRETQYF.

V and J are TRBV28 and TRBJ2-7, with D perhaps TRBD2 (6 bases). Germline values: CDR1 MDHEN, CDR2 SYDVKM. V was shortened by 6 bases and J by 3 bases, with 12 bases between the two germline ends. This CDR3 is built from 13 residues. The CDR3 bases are TGTGCCAGCAGGAGGGTGGGGGGCTACGAGCAGTACTTC. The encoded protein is CASRRVGGYEQYF.

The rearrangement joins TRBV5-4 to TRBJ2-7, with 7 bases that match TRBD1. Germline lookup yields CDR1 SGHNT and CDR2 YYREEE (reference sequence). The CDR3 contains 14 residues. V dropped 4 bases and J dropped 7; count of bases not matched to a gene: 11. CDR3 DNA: TGTGCCAGCAGCCTATATGGACAGGCTAAAGAGCAGTACTTC. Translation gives CASSLYGQAKEQYF.

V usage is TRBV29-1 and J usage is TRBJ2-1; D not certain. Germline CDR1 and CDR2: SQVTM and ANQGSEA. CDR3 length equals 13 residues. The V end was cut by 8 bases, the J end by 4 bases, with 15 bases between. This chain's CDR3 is CSPSRLSYNEQFF. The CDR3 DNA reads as TGCAGCCCCTCGCGCCTAAGTTACAATGAGCAGTTCTTC.

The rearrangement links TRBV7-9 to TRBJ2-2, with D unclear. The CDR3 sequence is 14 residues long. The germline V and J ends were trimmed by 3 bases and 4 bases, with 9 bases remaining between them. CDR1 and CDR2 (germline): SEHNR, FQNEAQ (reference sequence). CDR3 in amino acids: CASSFSTSTGELFF. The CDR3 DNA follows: TGTGCCAGCAGCTTTAGCACTTCCACCGGGGAGCTGTTTTTT.

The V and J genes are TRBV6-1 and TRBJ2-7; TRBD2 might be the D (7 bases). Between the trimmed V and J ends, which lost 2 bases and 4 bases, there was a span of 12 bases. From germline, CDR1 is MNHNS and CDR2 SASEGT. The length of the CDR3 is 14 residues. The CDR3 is CASSESGGEYEQYF. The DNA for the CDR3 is TGTGCCAGCAGTGAATCGGGGGGCGAATACGAGCAGTACTTC.

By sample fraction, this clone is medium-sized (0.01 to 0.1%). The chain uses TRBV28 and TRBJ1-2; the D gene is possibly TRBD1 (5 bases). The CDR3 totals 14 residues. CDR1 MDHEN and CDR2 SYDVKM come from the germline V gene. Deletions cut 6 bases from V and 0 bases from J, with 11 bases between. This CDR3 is CASSPGEANYGYTF. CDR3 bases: TGTGCCAGCAGCCCGGGGGAGGCTAACTATGGCTACACCTTC.

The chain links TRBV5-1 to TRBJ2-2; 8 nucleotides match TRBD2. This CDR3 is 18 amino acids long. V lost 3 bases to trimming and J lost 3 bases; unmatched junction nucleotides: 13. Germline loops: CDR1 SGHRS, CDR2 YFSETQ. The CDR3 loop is CASSSGLRSGRDTGELFF. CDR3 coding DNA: TGCGCCAGCAGCTCGGGTCTGAGAAGCGGGAGAGACACCGGGGAGCTGTTTTTT.

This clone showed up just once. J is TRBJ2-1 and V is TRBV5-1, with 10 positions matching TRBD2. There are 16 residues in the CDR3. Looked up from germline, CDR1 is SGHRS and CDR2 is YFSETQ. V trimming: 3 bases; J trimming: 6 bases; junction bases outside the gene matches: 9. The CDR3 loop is CASSSRGLAGVNEQFF. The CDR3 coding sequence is TGCGCCAGCAGCTCTAGGGGGCTAGCGGGAGTCAATGAGCAGTTCTTC.

The CDR3 reads CASMDVGYRAVEQFF. The CDR3 nucleotides read TGTGCCAGCATGGATGTAGGCTACAGGGCAGTTGAGCAGTTCTTC. The genes are TRBV6-1 and TRBJ2-1; a weak D match, TRBD1 (6 bases). The CDR3 runs 15 residues. CDR1 MNHNS and CDR2 SASEGT come from the germline V gene. V lost 7 bases and J lost 9, with 22 bases in between.

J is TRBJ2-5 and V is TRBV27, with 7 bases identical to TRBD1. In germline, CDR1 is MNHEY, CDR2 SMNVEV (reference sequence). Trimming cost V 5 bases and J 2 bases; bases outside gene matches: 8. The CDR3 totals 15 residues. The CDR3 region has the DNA TGTGCCAGCAGTCGCGCCACAGGGGATCAAGAGACCCAGTACTTC. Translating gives CASSRATGDQETQYF.